This entry describes one T cell receptor (beta chain). What it binds is unknown. This entry belongs to a study of identical twins. Broader study findings: Zero-insertion findings could be partly confounded by invariant cells (MAIT and iNKT cells).

Each CDR3 protein is one row after TCRdb ran MiXCR on the 5' RACE reads. Among 700,000 to 950,000 distinct CDR3 sequences, around 12% were seen once, and the ten largest hold 1.5% to 2%. The same specimen was also included in a second study, on yellow fever vaccine responses in identical twins.

This clonotype was obtained from a woman aged 18 to 35 in good health. The sample comprised PBMCs.

CDR3 in amino acids: CASRVGTSDYNEQFF. Written as DNA, the CDR3 is TGTGCCAGCAGAGTGGGGACTAGTGATTACAATGAGCAGTTCTTC. The genes are TRBV2 and TRBJ2-1; 8 bases line up with TRBD2. The V and J ends lost 6 bases and 4 bases, in that order; junction bases with no gene match: 8. CDR3 length equals 15 residues. In germline, CDR1 is SNHLY, CDR2 FYNNEI.